This entry concerns a single T cell receptor (beta chain). The entry originates in a study of Tregs in tolerant kidney transplant recipients. TCRdb keeps only in-frame clones here, not all; method: immunoSEQ multiplex PCR. The sample contains roughly 250,000 clones, approximately 84% of which appear only once. Thawed PBMCs were FACS-sorted into unstimulated CD4+CD25+CD127- regulatory T cells, CD4+CD25- non-regulatory cells, CD4 and CD8 cells. Germline CDR1 is SGHRS and CDR2 is YFSETQ. This CDR3 contains 17 residues. V was trimmed by 0 bases and J by 1 base, leaving 16 bases between them. The clonotype comes from a human donor in good health. Sequencing was performed on CD4+ T cells from blood. This chain connects TRBV5-1 to TRBJ1-1; D gene uncertain. CDR3 amino acids: CASSLATLEHPNTEAFF. The CDR3 nucleotides are TGCGCCAGCAGCTTGGCCACTCTGGAACATCCGAACACTGAAGCTTTCTTT.